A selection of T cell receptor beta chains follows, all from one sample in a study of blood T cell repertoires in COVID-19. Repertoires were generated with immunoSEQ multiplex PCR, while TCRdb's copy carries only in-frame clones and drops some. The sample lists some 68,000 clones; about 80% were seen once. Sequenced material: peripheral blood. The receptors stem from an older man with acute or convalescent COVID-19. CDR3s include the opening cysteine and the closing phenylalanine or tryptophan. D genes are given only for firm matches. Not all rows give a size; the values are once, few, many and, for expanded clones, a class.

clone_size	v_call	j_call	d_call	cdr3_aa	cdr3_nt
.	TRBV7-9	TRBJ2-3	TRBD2	CASSLVLAGSTDTQYF	TGTGCCAGCAGCTTAGTGCTAGCGGGGAGCACAGATACGCAGTATTTT
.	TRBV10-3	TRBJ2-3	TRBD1	CAIRQDRGQDTQYF	TGTGCCATCAGACAGGACAGGGGGCAAGATACGCAGTATTTT
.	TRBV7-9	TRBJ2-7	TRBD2	CASSQGTSGSSYEQYF	TGTGCCAGCAGCCAAGGGACTAGCGGTTCCTCCTACGAGCAGTACTTC
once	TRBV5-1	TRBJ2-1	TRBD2	CASSREGEQFF	TGCGCCAGCAGCAGGGAGGGTGAGCAGTTCTTC
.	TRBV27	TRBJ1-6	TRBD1	CASSLTTQGNSPLHF	TGTGCCAGCAGTTTAACAACACAGGGGAATTCACCCCTCCACTTT
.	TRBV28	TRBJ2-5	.	CASSLTRAVGETQYF	TGTGCCAGCAGTTTAACCAGGGCGGTAGGAGAGACCCAGTACTTC
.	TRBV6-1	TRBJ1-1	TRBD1	CASYRTGLNTEAFF	TGTGCCAGCTATAGGACAGGGTTGAACACTGAAGCTTTCTTT
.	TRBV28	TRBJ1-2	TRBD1	CASSLSNQGANYGYTF	TGTGCCAGCAGTTTATCTAATCAGGGGGCTAACTATGGCTACACCTTC
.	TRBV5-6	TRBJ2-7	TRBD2	CASSLAGGNEQYF	TGTGCCAGCAGCTTGGCGGGAGGAAACGAGCAGTACTTC
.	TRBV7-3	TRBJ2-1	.	CASSRDWKYNEQFF	TGTGCCAGCAGCCGGGACTGGAAGTACAATGAGCAGTTCTTC
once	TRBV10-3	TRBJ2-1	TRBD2	CAISESAGELYNEQFF	TGTGCCATCAGTGAGTCGGCGGGAGAACTCTACAATGAGCAGTTCTTC
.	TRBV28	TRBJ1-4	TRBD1	CASSMDRGREKLFF	TGTGCCAGCAGTATGGACAGGGGTCGTGAAAAACTGTTTTTT
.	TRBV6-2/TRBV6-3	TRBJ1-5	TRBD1	CASSPRTGGAGNQPQHF	TGTGCCAGCAGCCCTAGGACAGGGGGCGCGGGGAATCAGCCCCAGCATTTT
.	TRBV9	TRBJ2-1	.	CASSPQGSRGNEQFF	TGTGCCAGCAGCCCCCAGGGCTCTAGGGGTAATGAGCAGTTCTTC
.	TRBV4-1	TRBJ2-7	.	CASSQGPGSNEQYF	TGCGCCAGCAGCCAAGGACCCGGGAGCAACGAGCAGTACTTC